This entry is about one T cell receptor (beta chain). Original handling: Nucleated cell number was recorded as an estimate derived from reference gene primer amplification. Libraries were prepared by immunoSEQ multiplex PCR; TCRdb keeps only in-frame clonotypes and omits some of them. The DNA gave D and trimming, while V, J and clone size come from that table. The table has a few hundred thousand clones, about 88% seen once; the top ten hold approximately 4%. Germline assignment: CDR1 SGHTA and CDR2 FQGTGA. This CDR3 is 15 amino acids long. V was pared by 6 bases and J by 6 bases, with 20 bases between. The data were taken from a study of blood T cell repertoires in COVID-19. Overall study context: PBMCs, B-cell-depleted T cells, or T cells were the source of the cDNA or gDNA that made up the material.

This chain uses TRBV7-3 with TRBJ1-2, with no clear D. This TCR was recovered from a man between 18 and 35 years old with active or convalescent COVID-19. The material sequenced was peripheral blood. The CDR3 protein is CASSPSPVGQNGYTF. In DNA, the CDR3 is TGTGCCAGCAGTCCAAGTCCCGTTGGTCAGAATGGCTACACCTTC.